This entry describes one T cell receptor beta chain. What this receptor recognizes is not known. One base away there is no much larger clone; base qualities are not given. The data originate from a study of shared clonotypes between healthy human individuals (dated by TCRdb to about 2020). Study-wide context: The cohort comprised two women and three men aged 18 to 49 years. Libraries were prepared and TCR repertoires were sequenced by different laboratories using diverse techniques, in order to increase sequencing depth and limit assay-specific biases. Between about 0.8 and 9.5 billion PBMCs per donor were obtained by leukapheresis. Per donor, three plates each were used for CD4 naive and CD4 memory, two for CD8 naive, and one for CD8 memory. To estimate repertoire size and how much clonotypes are shared between individuals, the study performed deep sequencing of blood TCR repertoires from 4 to 6 healthy adults. What the research found in general, with its limitations: Estimated clonotype richness was generally larger for naive than for memory subsets. About 5% of naive CD4, around 4% of naive CD8, approximately 2% of memory CD4, and less than 0.45% of memory CD8 clonotypes were shared across several donors. Sampling was restricted to blood, and TCR repertoires in tissues likely differ from the TCR repertoires found in blood. Rarefaction of sorted-subset datasets indicated incomplete sequencing despite the large sequencing depth. Compared with non-shared clonotypes, clonotypes shared by all four sorted-subset donors had higher generation probabilities. Because the study included only a small number of donors, the genetic and exposure-history diversity represented was limited. Based on pairwise subsampling, the degree of clonotype sharing among donors was expected to be affected by sequencing depth.

Using the deep immunoSEQ assay, multiplex PCR amplified TCR CDR3 regions from genomic DNA. Genomic DNA extracted from each cell subset was distributed evenly over all wells of several immunoSEQ 96-well plates, and each plate served as one replicate. Each replicate PCR for sorted subsets received around 200 ng genomic DNA, equal to tens of thousands of T cell genomes. The purified libraries were quantified using a Qubit 3.0 fluorometer, sized with a Bioanalyzer 2100, and then quantified again using the KAPA Library Quantification kit. Every immunoSEQ 96-well plate was sequenced on a separate single-read 150-cycle Illumina NextSeq 550 flow cell. In the authors' own workflow: Because the immunoSEQ output held only junctional sequences and lacked quality scores, the filtering could not match the filtering applied to full-length reads. To assign V/J genes and CDR3, sequences were annotated using PyIR, a Python wrapper for IgBLAST v1.9, with IMGT germline references. Reads were removed for weak V/J assignments (E-value above 1e-6), missing CDR3, stop codons, out-of-frame junctions, or ambiguous translated residues. V3J clonotypes were defined by identical inferred V gene, J gene, and CDR3 amino acid sequence. Percentage overlap between repertoires was calculated by dividing the number of shared unique clonotypes by the size of the smaller repertoire. Repertoire richness was assessed with RTK rarefaction, the Chao1 estimator, and Recon v2.1 estimates of unobserved clonotypes. For all TCRbeta clonotypes obtained by the gDNA method from several donors, generation probabilities were computed with OLGA. Here the immuneACCESS table is served through TCRdb, limited to in-frame sequences with V and J called. Missing clones are a known gap in these copies; in checked studies unresolved V genes cover under half, and the rest lacks a known reason. Clonal size and the V and J genes are those of that table, whereas D and trimming came from the DNA. The sample contains 2,500,000 or so clones, approximately 93% of them found a single time. More than 0.35% of the sample lies in the top ten.

Healthy HIV-negative adults with no recently reported acute infections or vaccinations were included as donors. All donors were Caucasian adults living in Nashville, Tennessee, USA. Magnetic negative selection was used to enrich CD4+ T cells, after which naive cells were positively selected on CD45RA and the negative fraction became the memory subset. Blood was collected by leukapheresis, and PBMCs were isolated by Ficoll-Histopaque density gradient centrifugation and then cryopreserved in liquid nitrogen vapor phase. Purity and quantity of every magnetically sorted T cell population were checked by analytical flow cytometry. Each sorted fraction had its genomic DNA isolated and then quantified by UV absorbance on a Nanodrop 2000c. The origin of this receptor is a young man in good health. Some clones in this sample may be carry-over from other donors' samples. The sequenced sample was naive CD4+ T cells from PBMCs. The cell subset or site label corresponds to: CD45RA+ positively selected.

The sequenced DNA is TGTGCCAGCAGGCCCCCAGGGGCCCTAGTAAACTACGAGCAGTACTTC. It encodes CASRPPGALVNYEQYF. Rearrangement joined TRBV28 to TRBJ2-7; D gene: possibly TRBD1, on 6 matching bases. The CDR3 contains 16 residues, cysteine and phenylalanine counted. The kept DNA is CDR3 alone, 48 bases in frame from the first base. CDR1 and CDR2, per the germline V gene, are MDHEN and SYDVKM. V is cut by 6 bases and J by 3 bases, and the space between the germline ends is 21 bases.